This T cell receptor beta chain was obtained from a study of control samples from healthy donors and cancer patients. Using immunoSEQ multiplex PCR, the repertoire was profiled, and TCRdb retains in-frame clones only, with some absent. Among approximately 210,000 clones listed, roughly nine tenths were seen once. V was trimmed by 6 bases and J by 4 bases, leaving 9 bases between them. The CDR3 contains 12 residues. The sample was blood. The gene calls are TRBV12-3 or TRBV12-4 and TRBJ1-1; no firm D call. The receptor was isolated from a man aged 30 to 45 in good health. This CDR3 is CASRESFTEAFF. In DNA, the CDR3 is TGTGCCAGCAGGGAAAGTTTCACTGAAGCTTTCTTT.